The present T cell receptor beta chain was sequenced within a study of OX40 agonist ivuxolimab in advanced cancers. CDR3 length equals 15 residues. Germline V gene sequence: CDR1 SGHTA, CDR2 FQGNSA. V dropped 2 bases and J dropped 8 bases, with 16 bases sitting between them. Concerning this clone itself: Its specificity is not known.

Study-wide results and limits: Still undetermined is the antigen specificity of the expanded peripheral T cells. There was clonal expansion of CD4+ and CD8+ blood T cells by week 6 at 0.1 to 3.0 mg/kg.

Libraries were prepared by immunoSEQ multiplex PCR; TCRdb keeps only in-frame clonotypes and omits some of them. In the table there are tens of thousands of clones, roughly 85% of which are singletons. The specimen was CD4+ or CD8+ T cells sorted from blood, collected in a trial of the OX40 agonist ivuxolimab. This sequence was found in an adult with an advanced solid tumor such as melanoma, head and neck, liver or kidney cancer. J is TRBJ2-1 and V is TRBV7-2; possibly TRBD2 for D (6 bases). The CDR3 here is CASSLRRVSVHEQFF. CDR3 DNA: TGTGCCAGCAGCTTAAGGAGGGTTTCAGTCCATGAGCAGTTCTTC.